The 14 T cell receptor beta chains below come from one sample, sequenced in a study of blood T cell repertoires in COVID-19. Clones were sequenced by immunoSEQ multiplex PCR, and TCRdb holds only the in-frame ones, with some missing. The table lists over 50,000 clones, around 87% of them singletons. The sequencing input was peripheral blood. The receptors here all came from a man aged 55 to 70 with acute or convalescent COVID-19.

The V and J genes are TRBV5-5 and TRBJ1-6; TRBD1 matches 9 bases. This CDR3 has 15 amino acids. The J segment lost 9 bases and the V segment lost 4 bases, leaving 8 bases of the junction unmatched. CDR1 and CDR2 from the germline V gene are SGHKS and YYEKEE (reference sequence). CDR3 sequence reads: CASSPPGQGTSPLHF. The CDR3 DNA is TGTGCCAGCAGCCCCCCGGGACAGGGAACTTCACCCCTCCACTTT. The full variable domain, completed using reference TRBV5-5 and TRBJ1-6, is DAGVTQSPTHLIKTRGQQVTLRCSPISGHKSVSWYQQVLGQGPQFIFQYYEKEERGRGNFPDRFSARQFPNYSSELNVNALLLGDSALYLCASSPPGQGTSPLHFGNGTRLTVT.

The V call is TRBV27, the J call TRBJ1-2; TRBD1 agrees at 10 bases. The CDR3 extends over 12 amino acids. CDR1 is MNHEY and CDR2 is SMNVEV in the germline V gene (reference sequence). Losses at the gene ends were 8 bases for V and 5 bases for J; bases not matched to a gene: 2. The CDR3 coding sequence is TGTGCCAGCCGGACAGGGGGTTATGGCTACACCTTC. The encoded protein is CASRTGGYGYTF.

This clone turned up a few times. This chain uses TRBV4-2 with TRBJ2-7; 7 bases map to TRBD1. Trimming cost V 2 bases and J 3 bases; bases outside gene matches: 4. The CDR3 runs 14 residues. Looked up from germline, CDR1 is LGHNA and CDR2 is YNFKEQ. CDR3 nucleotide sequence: TGTGCCAGCAGCCAAACGACAGGGATCTACGAGCAGTACTTC. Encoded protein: CASSQTTGIYEQYF.

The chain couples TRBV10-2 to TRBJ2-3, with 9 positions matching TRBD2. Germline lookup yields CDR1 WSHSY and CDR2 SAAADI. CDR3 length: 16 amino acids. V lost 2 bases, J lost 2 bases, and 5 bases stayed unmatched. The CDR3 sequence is CASSERIAGATDTQYF. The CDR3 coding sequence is TGCGCCAGCAGTGAGAGGATAGCGGGGGCCACAGATACGCAGTATTTT.

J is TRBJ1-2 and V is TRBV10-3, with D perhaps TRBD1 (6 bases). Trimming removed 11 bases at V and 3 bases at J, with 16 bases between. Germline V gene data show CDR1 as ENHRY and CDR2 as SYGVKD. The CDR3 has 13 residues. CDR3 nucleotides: TGTGCCTCAAAGGGGGACGGGGACTATGGCTACACCTTC. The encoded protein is CASKGDGDYGYTF.

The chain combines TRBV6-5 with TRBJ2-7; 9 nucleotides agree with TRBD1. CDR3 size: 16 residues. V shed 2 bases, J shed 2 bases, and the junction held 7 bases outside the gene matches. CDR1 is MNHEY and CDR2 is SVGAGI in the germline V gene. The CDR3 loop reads CASSYHGTGKPYEQYF. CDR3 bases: TGTGCCAGCAGTTACCACGGGACAGGGAAGCCCTACGAGCAGTACTTC.

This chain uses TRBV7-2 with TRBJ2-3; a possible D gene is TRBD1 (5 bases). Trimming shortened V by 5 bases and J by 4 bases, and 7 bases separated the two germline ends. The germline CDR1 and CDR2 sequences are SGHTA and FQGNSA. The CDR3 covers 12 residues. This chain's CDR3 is CASSLGPDTQYF. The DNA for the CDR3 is TGTGCCAGCAGCCTGGGGCCAGATACGCAGTATTTT. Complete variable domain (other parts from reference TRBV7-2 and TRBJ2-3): GAGVSQSPSNKVTEKGKDVELRCDPISGHTALYWYRQSLGQGLEFLIYFQGNSAPDKSGLPSDRFSAERTGGSVSTLTIQRTQQEDSAVYLCASSLGPDTQYFGPGTRLTVL.

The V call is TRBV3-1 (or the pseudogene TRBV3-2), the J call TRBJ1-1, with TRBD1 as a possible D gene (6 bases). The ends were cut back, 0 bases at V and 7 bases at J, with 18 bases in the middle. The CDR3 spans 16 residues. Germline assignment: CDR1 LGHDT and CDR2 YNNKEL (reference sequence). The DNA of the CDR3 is TGTGCCAGCAGCCAAGAACCACAGGGTTTCGTCGATGAAGCTTTCTTT. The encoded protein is CASSQEPQGFVDEAFF.

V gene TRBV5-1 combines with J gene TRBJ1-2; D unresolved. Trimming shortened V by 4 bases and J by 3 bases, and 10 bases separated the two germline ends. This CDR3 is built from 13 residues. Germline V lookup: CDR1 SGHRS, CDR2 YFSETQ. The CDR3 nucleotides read TGCGCCAGCAGCCTATTGGAGGACTATGGCTACACCTTC. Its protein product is CASSLLEDYGYTF.

The chain's CDR3 is CATRAGRGNTIYF. The CDR3 nucleotides read TGTGCCACGCGAGCGGGGAGAGGAAACACCATATATTTT. This chain connects TRBV6-5 to TRBJ1-3; D not certain. The germline V gene has CDR1 MNHEY and CDR2 SVGAGI. V lost 10 bases, J lost 4 bases, and 14 bases lay in between. This CDR3 is built from 13 residues.

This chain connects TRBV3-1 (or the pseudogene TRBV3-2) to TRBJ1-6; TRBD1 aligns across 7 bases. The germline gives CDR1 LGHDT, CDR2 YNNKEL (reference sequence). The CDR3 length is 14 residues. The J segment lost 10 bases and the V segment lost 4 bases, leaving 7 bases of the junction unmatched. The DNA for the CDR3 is TGTGCCAGCAGCCCGACAGGGCGTAACTCACCCCTCCACTTT. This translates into CASSPTGRNSPLHF.

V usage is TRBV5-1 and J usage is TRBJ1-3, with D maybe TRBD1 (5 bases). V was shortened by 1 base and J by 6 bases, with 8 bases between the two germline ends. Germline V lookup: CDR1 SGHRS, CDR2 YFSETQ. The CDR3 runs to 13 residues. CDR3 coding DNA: TGCGCCAGCAGCTTGACAGGACCAAACACCATATATTTT. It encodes CASSLTGPNTIYF.

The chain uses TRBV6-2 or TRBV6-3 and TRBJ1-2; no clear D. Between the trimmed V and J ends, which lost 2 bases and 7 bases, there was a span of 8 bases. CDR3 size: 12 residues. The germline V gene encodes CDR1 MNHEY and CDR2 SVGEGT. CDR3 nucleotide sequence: TGTGCCAGCAGTTACGAGTTGGTTGGCTACACCTTC. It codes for CASSYELVGYTF.

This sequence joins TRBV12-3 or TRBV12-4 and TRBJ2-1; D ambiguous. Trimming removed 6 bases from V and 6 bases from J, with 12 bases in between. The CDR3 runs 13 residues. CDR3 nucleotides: TGTGCCAGCAGATCCCCTACAGTCAATGAGCAGTTCTTC. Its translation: CASRSPTVNEQFF.